This TCR beta chain was found in a study of cytomegalovirus exposure and HLA in healthy donors. With 60 Vbeta and 13 Jbeta primers, the PCR was carried out. The data were produced by immunoSEQ multiplex PCR, yet TCRdb's version contains in-frame clones alone and is incomplete. The sample has 150,000 to 200,000 clones; around 86% are singletons. CDR1 and CDR2 from the germline V gene are MNHNS and SASEGT. The CDR3 has 12 amino acids. Trimming took 2 bases from V and 6 from J, leaving 8 bases between them. Sequencing input: PBMCs. This sequence was found in a man aged 50 or older in good health and CMV-seropositive. The V gene is TRBV6-1, the J gene TRBJ2-7; the D is unclear. CDR3 in amino acids: CASSELAVEQYF. CDR3 in DNA: TGTGCCAGCAGTGAATTGGCGGTCGAGCAGTACTTC.